Presented here are 22 T cell receptor beta chains from one specimen sequenced in a study of T cell responses to AZD1222 COVID-19 vaccine. The assay was immunoSEQ multiplex PCR, and TCRdb's table has in-frame clones only and misses some. The repertoire holds over 150,000 clones, with approximately 92% as singletons. The sequences come from peripheral blood, collected 28 days after the second dose of the MenACWY control vaccine. These receptors originate from an adult who received the MenACWY meningococcal vaccine as a control.

V is TRBV4-2 and J is TRBJ1-4, with 7 bases identical to TRBD1. Trimming took 3 bases from V and 8 from J; bases not matched to a gene: 18. This CDR3 is built from 18 residues. From germline, CDR1 is LGHNA and CDR2 YNFKEQ. CDR3 region: CASSQVLIYRGAGEKLFF. CDR3 coding DNA: TGTGCCAGCAGCCAGGTTCTTATATACAGGGGCGCTGGGGAAAAACTGTTTTTT.

The chain uses TRBV7-2 and TRBJ2-3; 7 nucleotides match TRBD2. Unmatched junction bases numbered 7, after V lost 5 bases and J lost 2 bases. This CDR3 comprises 15 residues. Germline CDR1 reads SGHTA; CDR2 reads FQGNSA. In nucleotides, the CDR3 is TGTGCCAGCAGCCCTCGACTAGCTAACACAGATACGCAGTATTTT. Translating gives CASSPRLANTDTQYF.

V usage is TRBV9 and J usage is TRBJ2-1; D might be TRBD2 (6 bases). Germline assignment: CDR1 SGDLS and CDR2 YYNGEE. The CDR3 sequence is 13 residues long. The germline V and J ends were trimmed by 4 bases and 9 bases, with 14 bases remaining between them. This CDR3 is CASSLRGEVEQFF. CDR3 nucleotides: TGTGCCAGCAGCCTTCGAGGGGAGGTTGAGCAGTTCTTC.

The rearrangement joins TRBV2 to TRBJ2-3; weak D call: TRBD1 (6 bases). CDR3 length equals 15 residues. CDR1 and CDR2 (germline): SNHLY, FYNNEI. The germline V and J ends were trimmed by 7 bases and 1 base, with 15 bases remaining between them. The CDR3 nucleotides are TGTGCCAGCACCCCACAGGGTAAAGGCACAGATACGCAGTATTTT. Translation: CASTPQGKGTDTQYF.

The V and J genes are TRBV28 and TRBJ2-7; a weak D match, TRBD1 (5 bases). The CDR3 has 16 residues. Germline V gene data show CDR1 as MDHEN and CDR2 as SYDVKM. The germline V and J ends were trimmed by 1 base and 3 bases, with 16 bases remaining between them. The CDR3, as DNA: TGTGCCAGCAGTTTATCCAGGGTCTCACCCCACTACGAGCAGTACTTC. The encoded protein is CASSLSRVSPHYEQYF.

J is TRBJ1-5 and V is TRBV6-1; D unclear. Germline assignment: CDR1 MNHNS and CDR2 SASEGT. CDR3 length: 16 residues. V lost 2 bases to trimming and J lost 1 base, with 12 bases between them. The CDR3: CASSEYKVDSNQPQHF. The CDR3 DNA follows: TGTGCCAGCAGTGAATATAAGGTGGACAGCAATCAGCCCCAGCATTTT.

The rearrangement uses TRBV19 and TRBJ1-1; 8 bases are shared with TRBD1. From germline, CDR1 is LNHDA and CDR2 SQIVND (reference sequence). V shed 6 bases, J shed 0 bases, and the junction held 9 bases outside the gene matches. The CDR3 totals 16 residues. CDR3 coding DNA: TGTGCCAGTAGAGACAGGGGAAGAGGGATGAACACTGAAGCTTTCTTT. Protein product: CASRDRGRGMNTEAFF.

This chain connects TRBV11-2 to TRBJ1-2; a weak D match, TRBD1 (5 bases). V gave up 0 bases and J gave up 7 bases, with 15 bases separating them. The CDR3 runs to 15 residues. The germline V gene encodes CDR1 SGHAT and CDR2 FQNNGV. CDR3 DNA sequence: TGTGCCAGCAGCTTAGATACTCAAGGGGTCCTTGGCTACACCTTC. Amino acids: CASSLDTQGVLGYTF.

The V gene is TRBV5-5, the J gene TRBJ2-3; D unclear. Deletions cut 2 bases from V and 4 bases from J, with 11 bases between. This CDR3 contains 14 residues. CDR1 is SGHKS, CDR2 YYEKEE, per germline (reference sequence). The CDR3 nucleotides read TGTGCCAGCAGCTTCGCCCGAAGGGCAGATACGCAGTATTTT. This sequence encodes CASSFARRADTQYF.

The rearrangement links TRBV5-1 to TRBJ1-2, with D tentatively TRBD1 (5 bases). Germline V gives CDR1 SGHRS, CDR2 YFSETQ. This CDR3 has 15 amino acids. Trimming stripped 4 bases from V and 8 bases from J, with 21 bases between. The CDR3 loop reads CASSRGTTFWDGYTF. CDR3 DNA sequence: TGCGCCAGCAGCCGAGGGACTACTTTTTGGGACGGCTACACCTTC.

This clone was detected once. The chain carries TRBV3-1 (or the pseudogene TRBV3-2) and TRBJ1-1; D remains ambiguous. The CDR3 totals 14 residues. Deletions cut 4 bases from V and 0 bases from J, with 9 bases between. The germline V gene encodes CDR1 LGHDT and CDR2 YNNKEL (reference sequence). As DNA, the CDR3 is TGTGCCAGCAGCCTCGGAACACTGAACACTGAAGCTTTCTTT. Its protein is CASSLGTLNTEAFF.

This rearrangement joins TRBV14 to TRBJ1-1; no firm D call. The CDR3 is 14 residues long. V gave up 3 bases and J gave up 5 bases, with 13 bases separating them. Looked up from germline, CDR1 is SGHDN and CDR2 is FVKESK. The CDR3 DNA sequence: TGTGCCAGCAGCCATCACCTCCCCCGGACTGAAGCTTTCTTT. Protein product: CASSHHLPRTEAFF.

This clone showed up just once. This chain links TRBV5-1 with TRBJ1-5, with 7 bases matching TRBD1. There are 15 residues in the CDR3. V gave up 4 bases and J gave up 3 bases; unmatched junction bases: 7. Germline assignment: CDR1 SGHRS and CDR2 YFSETQ. The CDR3 loop is CASSPTGAINQPQHF. The CDR3 nucleotides read TGCGCCAGCAGCCCCACAGGGGCGATCAATCAGCCCCAGCATTTT.

V gene TRBV30 combines with J gene TRBJ1-3, with D maybe TRBD1 (5 bases). Trimming removed 4 bases from V and 2 bases from J, with 15 bases in between. This CDR3 is built from 15 residues. Germline V gives CDR1 GTSNPN, CDR2 SVGIG (reference sequence). CDR3 in DNA: TGTGCCTGGACCAACCCGGGGGGGACTGGAAACACCATATATTTT. Protein: CAWTNPGGTGNTIYF.

This chain joins TRBV19 and TRBJ1-5; tentatively, D is TRBD1 (5 bases). This CDR3 is 13 amino acids long. Germline loops: CDR1 LNHDA, CDR2 SQIVND (reference sequence). Trimming removed 2 bases at V and 7 bases at J, with 9 bases between. The CDR3 bases are TGTGCCAGTAGTATAAAGGGGATACAGCCCCAGCATTTT. Residues: CASSIKGIQPQHF.

The chain combines TRBV4-1 with TRBJ2-2; no clear D gene. The CDR3 spans 14 residues. Germline assignment: CDR1 MGHRA and CDR2 YSYEKL. V dropped 3 bases and J dropped 7 bases, with 12 bases sitting between them. The CDR3 nucleotides read TGCGCCAGCAGCCACCCCCCATTGGGCGGGGAGCTGTTTTTT. As protein: CASSHPPLGGELFF.

The rearrangement uses TRBV27 and TRBJ1-6, with TRBD1 matching 10 bases. CDR1 and CDR2 from the germline V gene are MNHEY and SMNVEV (reference sequence). The CDR3 spans 12 residues. Unmatched junction bases numbered 1, after V lost 8 bases and J lost 9 bases. DNA of the CDR3: TGTGCCAGCCGGACAGGGGGTTCACCCCTCCACTTT. Amino acids: CASRTGGSPLHF.

The chain is built from TRBV3-1 (or the pseudogene TRBV3-2) and TRBJ1-1; D gene ambiguous. Germline V lookup: CDR1 LGHDT, CDR2 YNNKEL (reference sequence). V was trimmed by 2 bases and J by 10 bases, leaving 14 bases between them. The CDR3 runs 13 residues. DNA for the CDR3: TGTGCCAGCAGCCAAATGAGGGAAGCGGTAGCTTTCTTT. Encoded protein: CASSQMREAVAFF.

This chain joins TRBV24-1 and TRBJ2-5; 8 nucleotides align to TRBD1. There are 12 residues in the CDR3. V gave up 9 bases and J gave up 5 bases; unmatched junction bases: 4. The germline V gene has CDR1 KGHDR and CDR2 SFDVKD. The CDR3 DNA reads as TGTGCCACCCTCAACAGGGGGGAGACCCAGTACTTC. Translating gives CATLNRGETQYF.

V usage is TRBV6-2 or TRBV6-3 and J usage is TRBJ1-1; no firm D call. CDR1 is MNHEY, CDR2 SVGEGT, per germline. The CDR3 totals 14 residues. Trimming stripped 6 bases from V and 0 bases from J, with 11 bases between. CDR3 sequence: CASSTNLMNTEAFF. The CDR3 nucleotides read TGTGCCAGCAGCACAAATCTGATGAACACTGAAGCTTTCTTT.

The V and J genes are TRBV28 and TRBJ1-5; D is uncertain. CDR1 and CDR2 from the germline V gene are MDHEN and SYDVKM. The germline V and J ends were trimmed by 5 bases and 3 bases, with 8 bases remaining between them. The CDR3 sequence is 13 residues long. The CDR3 DNA reads as TGTGCCAGCAGTGCACAGCTCAATCAGCCCCAGCATTTT. Translated, it gives CASSAQLNQPQHF.

J is TRBJ2-6 and V is TRBV6-2 or TRBV6-3, with a weak D call TRBD2 (5 bases). The CDR3 is 16 amino acids. Trimming left V 6 bases short and J 0 bases short, with 12 bases between. Germline V gene data show CDR1 as MNHEY and CDR2 as SVGEGT. Written as DNA, the CDR3 is TGTGCCAGCAGCCGAGGACGGGACTCTGGGGCCAACGTCCTGACTTTC. This encodes CASSRGRDSGANVLTF.